These T cell receptor beta chains were read from a single sample in a study of CD8+ T cells in alopecia areata. Profiling relied on immunoSEQ multiplex PCR, and the TCRdb table lists in-frame clones only, not all of them. Of about 120,000 clones in the sample, about 61% were seen once. This material consisted of CD8+ T cells sorted from blood, taken at week 4, from a patient treated with tofacitinib. The receptors here all came from a human donor with alopecia areata. The CDR3 runs from the conserved cysteine through the conserved F or W. A D gene is named only where the DNA matches it firmly.

j_gene: TRBJ1-1
d_gene: TRBD1
v_gene: TRBV29-1
CDR3aa: CSGQGNTEAFF

j_gene: TRBJ1-2
d_gene: -
v_gene: TRBV30
CDR3aa: CAWSVATGDGYTF

j_gene: TRBJ1-1
d_gene: -
v_gene: TRBV13
CDR3aa: CASSYPTGEAFF

j_gene: TRBJ2-3
d_gene: -
v_gene: TRBV5-1
CDR3aa: CASSLTDTQYF

j_gene: TRBJ1-1
d_gene: -
v_gene: TRBV7-9
CDR3aa: CASSLQGMNTEAFF

j_gene: TRBJ2-1
d_gene: -
v_gene: TRBV13
CDR3aa: CASSFRDGQFF

j_gene: TRBJ1-1
d_gene: -
v_gene: TRBV29-1
CDR3aa: CSVATLNTEAFF

j_gene: TRBJ2-7
d_gene: -
v_gene: TRBV29-1
CDR3aa: CSAQGTSTYEQYF

j_gene: TRBJ2-3
d_gene: TRBD1
v_gene: TRBV29-1
CDR3aa: CSVEEVQGAGDTQYF

j_gene: TRBJ1-2
d_gene: -
v_gene: TRBV15
CDR3aa: CATSTPALDYGYTF

j_gene: TRBJ2-7
d_gene: TRBD1
v_gene: TRBV29-1
CDR3aa: CSVLGTGSYEQYF

j_gene: TRBJ1-5
d_gene: TRBD1
v_gene: TRBV7-9
CDR3aa: CASSQGGGGRKPQPQHF

j_gene: TRBJ2-3
d_gene: TRBD2
v_gene: TRBV15
CDR3aa: CATSRDQLAGGTDTQYF

j_gene: TRBJ1-6
d_gene: -
v_gene: TRBV27
CDR3aa: CASSFGLPNSPLHF

j_gene: TRBJ2-5
d_gene: -
v_gene: TRBV18
CDR3aa: CASSPEETQYF

j_gene: TRBJ2-5
d_gene: -
v_gene: TRBV30
CDR3aa: CAWTLPTEETQYF

j_gene: TRBJ2-5
d_gene: -
v_gene: TRBV29-1
CDR3aa: CSGHRDPQETQYF

j_gene: TRBJ1-4
d_gene: -
v_gene: TRBV15
CDR3aa: CATSREQNNEKLFF

j_gene: TRBJ2-6
d_gene: TRBD1
v_gene: TRBV30
CDR3aa: CACGQGAGANVLTF

j_gene: TRBJ1-5
d_gene: -
v_gene: TRBV20-1
CDR3aa: CSASFQAHPHF

j_gene: TRBJ1-2
d_gene: -
v_gene: TRBV29-1
CDR3aa: CSVPPVIRNYGYTF

j_gene: TRBJ2-1
d_gene: -
v_gene: TRBV29-1
CDR3aa: CSDREYNEQFF

j_gene: TRBJ2-1
d_gene: TRBD1
v_gene: TRBV7-9
CDR3aa: CASSTGQGIEQFF

j_gene: TRBJ2-2
d_gene: -
v_gene: TRBV30
CDR3aa: CAFQAQGGPGELFF

j_gene: TRBJ1-2
d_gene: TRBD1
v_gene: TRBV19
CDR3aa: CASTPDRGGSYGYTF

j_gene: TRBJ2-7
d_gene: -
v_gene: TRBV30
CDR3aa: CAWSVGLSSYEQYF

j_gene: TRBJ2-7
d_gene: TRBD1
v_gene: TRBV29-1
CDR3aa: CSAQGDSYEQYF

j_gene: TRBJ2-1
d_gene: -
v_gene: TRBV11-2
CDR3aa: CASSLGGHNEQFF

j_gene: TRBJ2-2
d_gene: -
v_gene: TRBV5-6
CDR3aa: CASSLGLLWGNTGELFF

j_gene: TRBJ2-5
d_gene: -
v_gene: TRBV29-1
CDR3aa: CSSPAGQETQYF

j_gene: TRBJ1-1
d_gene: -
v_gene: TRBV29-1
CDR3aa: CSVEQGDTAEAFF

j_gene: TRBJ2-1
d_gene: TRBD2
v_gene: TRBV7-7
CDR3aa: CASSADPGGEQFF

j_gene: TRBJ1-1
d_gene: -
v_gene: TRBV6-6
CDR3aa: CASSYSGDMNTEAFF

j_gene: TRBJ2-7
d_gene: -
v_gene: TRBV5-1
CDR3aa: CASSFGPAYEQYF

j_gene: TRBJ2-7
d_gene: -
v_gene: TRBV29-1
CDR3aa: CSVEETATYEQYF

j_gene: TRBJ2-5
d_gene: TRBD1
v_gene: TRBV7-9
CDR3aa: CASSPMGQRSQETQYF

j_gene: TRBJ1-3
d_gene: -
v_gene: TRBV30
CDR3aa: CAWIPGPRIAPISGNTIYF

j_gene: TRBJ1-1
d_gene: TRBD1
v_gene: TRBV6-5
CDR3aa: CATRTGMNTEAFF

j_gene: TRBJ2-7
d_gene: TRBD1
v_gene: TRBV4-3
CDR3aa: CASSPGTGSSYEQYF

j_gene: TRBJ2-7
d_gene: -
v_gene: TRBV23-1
CDR3aa: CASSQFRFYEQYF

j_gene: TRBJ1-1
d_gene: TRBD1
v_gene: TRBV27
CDR3aa: CASSLGTGTEAFF

j_gene: TRBJ1-2
d_gene: TRBD1
v_gene: TRBV30
CDR3aa: CAWSLTGGDGYTF

j_gene: TRBJ1-2
d_gene: -
v_gene: TRBV29-1
CDR3aa: CSVVGGGDGYTF

j_gene: TRBJ2-7
d_gene: TRBD1
v_gene: TRBV7-2
CDR3aa: CASSTGQGGYEQYF

j_gene: TRBJ2-2
d_gene: -
v_gene: TRBV29-1
CDR3aa: CSVLTGELFF

j_gene: TRBJ2-5
d_gene: -
v_gene: TRBV5-6
CDR3aa: CASSHYTLTAEYQETQYF

j_gene: TRBJ2-1
d_gene: -
v_gene: TRBV2
CDR3aa: CASSEVAEHEQFF

j_gene: TRBJ1-2
d_gene: -
v_gene: TRBV19
CDR3aa: CASTDSRSYGYTF

j_gene: TRBJ2-7
d_gene: TRBD1
v_gene: TRBV27
CDR3aa: CASSSPSTGTYEQYF

j_gene: TRBJ1-1
d_gene: -
v_gene: TRBV6-5
CDR3aa: CASSTPAGTPGKAFF

j_gene: TRBJ1-1
d_gene: -
v_gene: TRBV27
CDR3aa: CASREGVLTEAFF

j_gene: TRBJ1-5
d_gene: -
v_gene: TRBV6-4
CDR3aa: CASSDGVGPQHF

j_gene: TRBJ2-6
d_gene: -
v_gene: TRBV2
CDR3aa: CASSGAGRISGANVLTF

j_gene: TRBJ2-5
d_gene: -
v_gene: TRBV29-1
CDR3aa: CSVELIGHLQETQYF